What follows is one T cell receptor (beta chain) and its context. This sample is part of a study of PD-L1 blockade in urothelial cancer. Study background: Patients arrived having already received 0 to 3 prior chemotherapy regimens. Blood drawn 3 weeks (second dose) and 6 weeks after treatment start was analyzed.

TCRdb's copy holds only in-frame clones and misses some; the assay was immunoSEQ multiplex PCR. The sample records roughly 130,000 clones, roughly 80% being singletons. The germline V gene encodes CDR1 SGHAT and CDR2 FQNNGV. With V trimmed by 5 bases and J by 4 bases, 6 bases remained unmatched. CDR3 length: 15 residues. The time point was: pretreatment peripheral blood. The gene calls are TRBV11-2 and TRBJ2-2; 8 bases align to TRBD1. The specimen comprised PBMCs, sampled around atezolizumab (anti-PD-L1) treatment. The receptor was derived from a man aged 45-60 years with urothelial cancer. In nucleotides, the CDR3 is TGTGCCAGCAGCCCCTACAGGGGGACCACCGGGGAGCTGTTTTTT. It yields the protein CASSPYRGTTGELFF.